The 29 T cell receptor beta chains in this list originate from one sample, sequenced in a study of T cell responses to AZD1222 COVID-19 vaccine. Produced via immunoSEQ multiplex PCR; TCRdb's table is partial and in-frame only. This table holds more than 250,000 clones, 85% to 95% found once. The sequences come from peripheral blood, collected on day 0 of AZD1222 vaccination. These receptors were taken from an adult in good health.

This chain joins TRBV11-2 and TRBJ2-1; 7 bases match TRBD1. This CDR3 contains 13 residues. Germline CDR1 is SGHAT and CDR2 is FQNNGV. After removal of 3 bases from V and 7 bases from J, the junction contained 3 bases not matched to a gene. For the CDR3, the DNA is TGTGCCAGCAGCTTGGACAGGACGAATGAGCAGTTCTTC. It codes for CASSLDRTNEQFF. Combining the CDR3 with reference TRBV11-2 and TRBJ2-1 gives the whole variable domain EAGVAQSPRYKIIEKRQSVAFWCNPISGHATLYWYQQILGQGPKLLIQFQNNGVVDDSQLPKDRFSAERLKGVDSTLKIQPAKLEDSAVYLCASSLDRTNEQFFGPGTRLTVL.

This sequence joins TRBV2 and TRBJ1-3; D uncertain. Germline CDR1 and CDR2: SNHLY and FYNNEI. CDR3 size: 15 residues. The ends were cut back, 6 bases at V and 0 bases at J, with 12 bases in the middle. In DNA, the CDR3 is TGTGCCAGCAGGGCCCTACCGATCTCTGGAAACACCATATATTTT. It yields the protein CASRALPISGNTIYF.

This clone has only one observation. This chain connects TRBV4-1 to TRBJ1-2; D perhaps matches TRBD1 (6 bases). Trimming cost V 7 bases and J 2 bases, with 14 bases left between them. The CDR3 is 14 amino acids. CDR1 is MGHRA and CDR2 is YSYEKL in the germline V gene. The CDR3 DNA sequence: TGCGCCAGCACCCGGCAGGGGCGCAACTATGGCTACACCTTC. This sequence encodes CASTRQGRNYGYTF.

The CDR3 reads CASTRLVYNEQFF. In DNA, the CDR3 is TGTGCCAGCACCAGACTGGTCTACAATGAGCAGTTCTTC. The J gene is TRBJ2-1, the V gene TRBV28; D not resolved. The CDR3 extends over 13 amino acids. V dropped 7 bases and J dropped 3 bases, with 10 bases sitting between them. From germline, CDR1 is MDHEN and CDR2 SYDVKM. Drawing the rest from reference TRBV28 and TRBJ2-1, the complete variable domain is DVKVTQSSRYLVKRTGEKVFLECVQDMDHENMFWYRQDPGLGLRLIYFSYDVKMKEKGDIPEGYSVSREKKERFSLILESASTNQTSMYLCASTRLVYNEQFFGPGTRLTVL.

The count of this clone is one. This sequence joins TRBV9 and TRBJ2-2; the match to TRBD2 covers 10 bases. With 4 bases clipped from V and 0 bases from J, the junction kept 3 bases outside the gene matches. Per the germline V gene, CDR1 is SGDLS and CDR2 is YYNGEE. This CDR3 comprises 16 residues. This CDR3 reads CASSQTSGTNTGELFF. DNA for the CDR3: TGTGCCAGCAGCCAAACTAGCGGGACGAACACCGGGGAGCTGTTTTTT.

CDR3: CASSTSVGELFF. CDR3 nucleotides: TGTGCCAGCAGCACTAGCGTCGGGGAGCTGTTTTTT. J is TRBJ2-2 and V is TRBV6-5; 7 bases map to TRBD2. Per germline, CDR1 MNHEY and CDR2 SVGAGI. V lost 6 bases and J lost 7; bases outside the gene matches: 2. This CDR3 region has 12 residues.

This chain links TRBV19 with TRBJ2-1; the D is unclear. There are 11 residues in the CDR3. Germline values: CDR1 LNHDA, CDR2 SQIVND (reference sequence). Trimming removed 7 bases at V and 5 bases at J, with 6 bases between. The CDR3 loop is CASNSHNEQFF. The CDR3 DNA sequence: TGTGCCAGTAATTCGCACAATGAGCAGTTCTTC. Full variable domain (missing parts from reference TRBV19 and TRBJ2-1): DGGITQSPKYLFRKEGQNVTLSCEQNLNHDAMYWYRQDPGQGLRLIYYSQIVNDFQKGDIAEGYSVSREKKESFPLTVTSAQKNPTAFYLCASNSHNEQFFGPGTRLTVL.

The chain is built from TRBV6-1 and TRBJ1-6, with 7 nucleotides matching TRBD1. CDR1 and CDR2 (germline): MNHNS, SASEGT. The CDR3 extends over 15 amino acids. J lost 8 bases, V lost 3 bases, and 7 bases had no gene match. The CDR3 DNA follows: TGTGCCAGCAGTGAGGCGACAGGGTTGGATTCACCCCTCCACTTT. Protein sequence: CASSEATGLDSPLHF.

The V call is TRBV27, the J call TRBJ2-3; a possible D gene is TRBD2 (7 bases). Between the trimmed V and J ends, which lost 6 bases and 2 bases, there was a span of 15 bases. There are 15 residues in the CDR3. Germline CDR1 and CDR2: MNHEY and SMNVEV (reference sequence). The CDR3 sequence is CASSRGGGATDTQYF. In DNA, the CDR3 is TGTGCCAGCAGCCGGGGAGGGGGGGCCACAGATACGCAGTATTTT.

The V and J genes are TRBV6-2 or TRBV6-3 and TRBJ1-5; D gene ambiguous. CDR1 MNHEY and CDR2 SVGEGT come from the germline V gene. The CDR3 extends over 14 amino acids. With 2 bases removed from V and 1 base from J, the gap between germline ends came to 6 bases. Written as DNA, the CDR3 is TGTGCCAGCAGTTACCACCGCAGCAATCAGCCCCAGCATTTT. Translation gives CASSYHRSNQPQHF.

The CDR3 sequence is CASSDTSLRKFF. The CDR3 DNA is TGTGCCAGCAGTGATACTAGCTTACGCAAGTTCTTC. This chain joins TRBV28 and TRBJ2-1; D is perhaps TRBD2 (6 bases). Trimming pared 5 bases from V and 14 bases from J, leaving 16 bases between. Germline V gene lookup returns CDR1 MDHEN and CDR2 SYDVKM. The CDR3 has 12 amino acids.

The chain carries TRBV6-5 and TRBJ2-2; D call uncertain. The CDR3 consists of 15 residues. Germline assignment: CDR1 MNHEY and CDR2 SVGAGI. V lost 0 bases, J lost 9 bases, and 14 bases lay in between. In DNA form, the CDR3 reads TGTGCCAGCAGTTACTCAAATCCGGCGGTCTGGGAGCTGTTTTTT. Amino acid sequence: CASSYSNPAVWELFF.

The CDR3 DNA sequence: TGTGCCAGCAGCTTACAGGGGGTTGAGACCCAGTACTTC. Encoded protein: CASSLQGVETQYF. This chain uses TRBV11-2 with TRBJ2-5; 7 bases align to TRBD1. This CDR3 is built from 13 residues. CDR1 is SGHAT, CDR2 FQNNGV, per germline. V dropped 2 bases and J dropped 5; count of bases not matched to a gene: 2.

The V call is TRBV7-8, the J call TRBJ1-4; weak D call: TRBD1 (5 bases). CDR1 is SGHVS, CDR2 FQNEAQ, per germline. V lost 2 bases to trimming and J lost 8 bases, with 12 bases between them. This CDR3 is 14 amino acids long. The CDR3 sequence is CASSLRGSREKLFF. DNA for the CDR3: TGTGCCAGCAGCTTACGGGGGTCGAGGGAAAAACTGTTTTTT.

The chain joins TRBV2 to TRBJ1-4; D ambiguous. Per germline, CDR1 SNHLY and CDR2 FYNNEI. The CDR3 runs 13 residues. Between the trimmed V and J ends, which lost 3 bases and 5 bases, there was a span of 7 bases. The CDR3 loop is CASSDSSNEKLFF. CDR3 sequence (DNA): TGTGCCAGCAGTGACAGTTCGAATGAAAAACTGTTTTTT.

The rearrangement joins TRBV28 to TRBJ1-2; D is unclear. Trimming stripped 8 bases from V and 5 bases from J, with 15 bases between. Germline CDR1 is MDHEN and CDR2 is SYDVKM. This CDR3 region has 13 residues. In DNA form, the CDR3 reads TGTGCCAGCGTCCGCAGATCCGAATATGGCTACACCTTC. This sequence encodes CASVRRSEYGYTF.

The rearrangement links TRBV5-6 to TRBJ1-1; 8 nucleotides match TRBD1. V lost 4 bases to trimming and J lost 0 bases; unmatched junction nucleotides: 11. The CDR3 covers 17 residues. Germline lookup yields CDR1 SGHDT and CDR2 YYEEEE. CDR3 coding DNA: TGTGCCAGCAGCACGGACCGGACAGGGTTAATGAACACTGAAGCTTTCTTT. This codes for CASSTDRTGLMNTEAFF.

V gene TRBV2 combines with J gene TRBJ1-1, with a possible D match to TRBD1 (5 bases). CDR3 length equals 13 residues. Between the trimmed V and J ends, which lost 8 bases and 1 base, there was a span of 11 bases. Per the germline V gene, CDR1 is SNHLY and CDR2 is FYNNEI. CDR3 DNA sequence: TGTGCCAGCTGGGGGATGGGGAACACTGAAGCTTTCTTT. Its protein product is CASWGMGNTEAFF.

As for this clone: At one of its ends the junction is not consistent with the germline gene, which may arise from a read error. Written as DNA, the CDR3 is TGTGCCCCCAGGGCCGCCGACCAGGGCTACACCTTC. It yields the protein CAPRAADQGYTF. The chain combines TRBV15 with TRBJ1-2; a possible D gene is TRBD1 (5 bases). Germline CDR1 and CDR2: LNHNV and YYDKDF (reference sequence). The CDR3 has 12 amino acids.

The V gene is TRBV7-3, the J gene TRBJ1-1, with D perhaps matching TRBD1 (5 bases). Germline V gene lookup returns CDR1 SGHTA and CDR2 FQGTGA. With 5 bases removed from V and 3 bases from J, the gap between germline ends came to 13 bases. CDR3 length: 14 residues. This chain's CDR3 is CASSAGPGDTEAFF. CDR3 nucleotides: TGTGCCAGCAGCGCGGGACCGGGGGACACTGAAGCTTTCTTT.

This chain joins TRBV5-4 and TRBJ2-6, with 12 nucleotides matching TRBD1. The CDR3 runs to 19 residues. Trimming took 7 bases from V and 3 from J; bases not matched to a gene: 14. Germline-derived CDR1 and CDR2 are SGHNT and YYREEE (reference sequence). CDR3 DNA sequence: TGTGCCAGCTCACCCGGGACAGGGGGCGCAGCGGGTGGGGCCAACGTCCTGACTTTC. Translation gives CASSPGTGGAAGGANVLTF.

The chain couples TRBV6-2 or TRBV6-3 to TRBJ2-2; a possible D gene is TRBD2 (5 bases). Germline V lookup: CDR1 MNHEY, CDR2 SVGEGT. V was shortened by 2 bases and J by 1 base, with 5 bases between the two germline ends. This CDR3 is built from 14 residues. CDR3 coding DNA: TGTGCCAGCAGTTACAGCGGGAACACCGGGGAGCTGTTTTTT. Amino acids: CASSYSGNTGELFF.

This clone has just one count. The chain combines TRBV29-1 with TRBJ2-3; 8 positions match TRBD2. This CDR3 region has 12 residues. Germline V gene data show CDR1 as SQVTM and CDR2 as ANQGSEA. With 7 bases clipped from V and 3 bases from J, the junction kept 3 bases outside the gene matches. CDR3 sequence reads: CSAKRGTDTQYF. In nucleotides, the CDR3 is TGCAGCGCGAAGCGGGGGACAGATACGCAGTATTTT.

This sequence joins TRBV12-3 or TRBV12-4 and TRBJ2-5; no reliable D call. This CDR3 contains 13 residues. V was trimmed by 1 base and J by 5 bases, leaving 8 bases between them. In DNA form, the CDR3 reads TGTGCCAGCAGTTTAGGGGGTGGGGAGACCCAGTACTTC. Protein product: CASSLGGGETQYF.

The V call is TRBV28, the J call TRBJ1-2; D call uncertain. Looked up from germline, CDR1 is MDHEN and CDR2 is SYDVKM. CDR3 length: 14 amino acids. Trimming took off 7 bases at V and 4 bases at J, with 16 bases between the two ends. DNA for the CDR3: TGTGCCAGCACCTCACCCCATGTGGGCTATGGCTACACCTTC. Translating it yields CASTSPHVGYGYTF.

The chain joins TRBV5-1 to TRBJ1-6, with D unresolved. Trimming pared 0 bases from V and 6 bases from J, leaving 4 bases between. The CDR3 runs to 13 residues. CDR1 is SGHRS, CDR2 YFSETQ, per germline. The CDR3: CASSLGPNSPLHF. Written as DNA, the CDR3 is TGCGCCAGCAGCTTGGGTCCTAATTCACCCCTCCACTTT.

J is TRBJ2-7 and V is TRBV9; possibly TRBD1 for D (7 bases). Looked up from germline, CDR1 is SGDLS and CDR2 is YYNGEE. The CDR3 is 13 residues long. V dropped 4 bases and J dropped 7 bases, with 15 bases sitting between them. CDR3 coding DNA: TGTGCCAGCAGCTCACGGACAGGAGGGGAGCAGTACTTC. This sequence encodes CASSSRTGGEQYF.

This clone was seen just once. CDR3 in amino acids: CASSYGNRFNSPLHF. CDR3 bases: TGTGCCAGCAGTTATGGGAACAGGTTTAATTCACCCCTCCACTTT. This chain joins TRBV6-5 and TRBJ1-6; perhaps TRBD1 as D (5 bases). The CDR3 spans 15 residues. Germline V lookup: CDR1 MNHEY, CDR2 SVGAGI. V was cut by 3 bases and J by 6 bases, with 12 bases left in between.

V gene TRBV7-2 combines with J gene TRBJ2-3, with no clear D. The CDR3 consists of 14 residues. Germline lookup yields CDR1 SGHTA and CDR2 FQGNSA. Between the trimmed V and J ends, which lost 6 bases and 3 bases, there was a span of 13 bases. The CDR3: CASSHERGTDTQYF. The CDR3 nucleotides are TGTGCCAGCAGTCACGAGCGCGGAACAGATACGCAGTATTTT.